What follows is one T cell receptor (beta chain) and its context. The antigen is undetermined. This record comes from a study of shared clonotypes between healthy human individuals. Study-level points and caveats: Roughly 5% of naive CD4 clonotypes were shared across a handful of donors.

Naive CD8 cells lacked CD45RO, underwent positive selection for CCR7 and left out terminally differentiated effector memory CD45RA+ cells. Sequencing used immunoSEQ multiplex PCR; TCRdb keeps in-frame clones, though not all of them. Seen here are around 2.1 million clones, 85% to 95% observed once, and the top ten hold under 2%. Sample: naive CD8+ T cells from PBMCs. This TCR derives from a man aged 18-30 years in good health. Some clones in this sample may be carry-over from other donors' samples.

The CDR3 sequence is CASSLVAALREELFF. In nucleotides, the CDR3 is TGTGCCAGCAGCTTAGTCGCAGCTCTCCGTGAGGAACTGTTTTTT. The V call is TRBV7-9, the J call TRBJ1-4; no reliable D call. CDR1 and CDR2 from the germline V gene are SEHNR and FQNEAQ (reference sequence). The CDR3 sequence is 15 residues long. V dropped 1 base and J dropped 12 bases, with 18 bases sitting between them.